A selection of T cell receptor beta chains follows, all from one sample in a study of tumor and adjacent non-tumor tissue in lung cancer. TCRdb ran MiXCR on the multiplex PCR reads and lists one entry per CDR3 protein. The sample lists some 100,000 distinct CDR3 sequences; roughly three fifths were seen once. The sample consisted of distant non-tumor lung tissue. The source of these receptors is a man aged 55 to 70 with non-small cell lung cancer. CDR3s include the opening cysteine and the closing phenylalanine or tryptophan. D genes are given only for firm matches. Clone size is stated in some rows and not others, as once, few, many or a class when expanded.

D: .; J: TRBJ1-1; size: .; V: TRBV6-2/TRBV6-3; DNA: TGTGCCAGCAGACATCCGGCGAACACTGATTCTTTCTTT; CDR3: CASRHPANTDSFF
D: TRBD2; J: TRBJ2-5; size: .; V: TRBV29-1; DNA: TGCAGTGTAGCGGGAGCGCGAGAGACCCAGTACTTC; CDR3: CSVAGARETQYF
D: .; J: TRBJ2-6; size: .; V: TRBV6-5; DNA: TGTGCCAGCAGTTATTATGACAGTGGGCCGACCTCTGGGGCCAACGTCCTGACTTTC; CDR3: CASSYYDSGPTSGANVLTF
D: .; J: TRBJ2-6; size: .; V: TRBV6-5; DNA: TGTGCTAGCAGTTCCGCAGTGCTAGCCGGGGCCAAAGTCCTGACTTTC; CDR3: CASSSAVLAGAKVLTF
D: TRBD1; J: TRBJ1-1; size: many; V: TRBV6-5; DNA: TGTGCCAGCAGTTGGGACAGGGTCGTGGCGGTAACTGAAGCTTTCTTT; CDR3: CASSWDRVVAVTEAFF
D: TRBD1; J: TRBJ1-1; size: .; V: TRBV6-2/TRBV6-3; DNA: TGTGCCAGCAGTTGGTCCGCCGGGACAGGGGACGCTTACACTGAAGCTTTCTTC; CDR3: CASSWSAGTGDAYTEAFF
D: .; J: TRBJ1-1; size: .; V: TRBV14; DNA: TGTGCCAGTGAATCAACAGCGGACGGGGGGTGCACTGAAGCTTTCTTT; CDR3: CASESTADGGCTEAFF
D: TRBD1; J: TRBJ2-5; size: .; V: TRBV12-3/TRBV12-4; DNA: TGTACCAGCACTTTGGGATGGAGACAGGGAAAGACCCAGTACTTC; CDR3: CTSTLGWRQGKTQYF
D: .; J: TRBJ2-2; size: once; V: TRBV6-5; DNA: TGTGTCAGCAGTTCGGGACGACCCTCGGCGGCCGGGGAGCTGTTTTTT; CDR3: CVSSSGRPSAAGELFF
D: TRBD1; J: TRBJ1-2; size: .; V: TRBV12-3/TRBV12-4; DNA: TGTGCCAGCAGTTTATTGACAGGGTTTGGCTATGGCTACACCTTC; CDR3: CASSLLTGFGYGYTF
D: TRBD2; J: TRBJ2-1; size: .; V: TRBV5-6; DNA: TGTGCCAGCATGGAGGGAGGGCCGATCAACGAGCAGTTCTTC; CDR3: CASMEGGPINEQFF
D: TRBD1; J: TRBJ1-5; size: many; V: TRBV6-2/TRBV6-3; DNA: TGTGCCAGCAGCAAGACAGGGGAGACGCAGCCCCAGCATTTT; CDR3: CASSKTGETQPQHF
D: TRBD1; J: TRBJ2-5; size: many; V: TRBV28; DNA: TGTGCCAGCAGTTTACCTACCCTCAGGGGGTTCCAGTACTTC; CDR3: CASSLPTLRGFQYF
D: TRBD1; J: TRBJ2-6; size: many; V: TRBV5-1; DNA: TGCGCCAGCAGCTTGGGGGGGACAGTCGGGGCCAACGTCCTGACTTTC; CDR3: CASSLGGTVGANVLTF
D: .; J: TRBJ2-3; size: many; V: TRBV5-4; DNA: TGTGCCAGCAGCTTCGAGGGCCCAACAGATACGCAGTATTTT; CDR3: CASSFEGPTDTQYF
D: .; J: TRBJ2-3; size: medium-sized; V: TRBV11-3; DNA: TGTGCCAGCAGCTTACTCCCCGGATTAGGTACAGATACGCAGTATTTT; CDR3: CASSLLPGLGTDTQYF